What follows are 28 T cell receptor beta chains derived from one specimen sequenced in a study of T cells expressing NK-cell markers. Each CDR3 protein gets one entry in TCRdb, which reprocessed the 5' RACE reads and gives no DNA. Reported are 200,000 to 300,000 distinct CDR3 sequences; the ten largest clones contain around 0.42%. Sample: blood T cells: a sorted CD56 or NKG2C T cell subset, CD4+ or CD8+ T cells, or bulk PBMC T cells (not recorded which). These receptors were taken from a man younger than 35 in good health.

The V and J genes are TRBV11-2 and TRBJ1-1; TCRdb selects TRBD1, and the lack of DNA leaves this call unchecked. Germline CDR1 is SGHAT and CDR2 is FQNNGV. This CDR3 spans 17 amino acids. CDR3 in amino acids: CASSLRQGRSGNTEAFF.

The chain employs TRBV3-1 and TRBJ2-3; the D call from TCRdb, TRBD1, cannot be confirmed without DNA. The length of the CDR3 is 15 residues. Germline V gene sequence: CDR1 LGHDT, CDR2 YNNKEL (reference sequence). CDR3 amino acids: CASSQPGVGTDTQYF.

This CDR3 reads CASSSINGQYEQYF. The rearrangement joins TRBV12-3 or TRBV12-4 to TRBJ2-7. The CDR3 has 14 amino acids.

The V call is TRBV5-6, the J call TRBJ2-1; as DNA is missing, the TRBD1 call by TCRdb cannot be tested. The CDR3 runs to 13 residues. Germline values: CDR1 SGHDT, CDR2 YYEEEE. The chain's CDR3 is CASSHGGPNEQFF.

The chain recombines TRBV27 with TRBJ1-1; TCRdb picks TRBD1, but there is no DNA to check that call. The CDR3 consists of 14 residues. Germline CDR1 and CDR2: MNHEY and SMNVEV (reference sequence). The CDR3 loop is CASKTGTGVTEAFF.

The rearrangement joins TRBV6-1 to TRBJ2-2; the D call from TCRdb, TRBD2, cannot be confirmed without DNA. Germline V gene sequence: CDR1 MNHNS, CDR2 SASEGT. The CDR3 has 16 amino acids. This CDR3 reads CASKTGLAGNTGELFF.

The chain is built from TRBV5-6 and TRBJ1-5; absent DNA, TCRdb's TRBD1 call cannot be checked. The CDR3 is 15 amino acids. Germline CDR1 SGHDT, CDR2 YYEEEE. Here the CDR3 reads CASSVGQGGNQPQHF.

This chain uses TRBV20-1 with TRBJ2-3; TCRdb designates TRBD1, a call that cannot be tested without DNA. CDR1 and CDR2 (germline): DFQATT, SNEGSKA (reference sequence). This CDR3 comprises 16 residues. CDR3 residues: CSATQSRGRGGDTQYF.

The V gene is TRBV29-1, the J gene TRBJ2-5. This CDR3 region has 13 residues. The germline V gene has CDR1 SQVTM and CDR2 ANQGSEA. CDR3 sequence: CSAQIVVGETQYF.

This chain joins TRBV5-4 and TRBJ2-5; without DNA, the TCRdb call of TRBD2 cannot be checked. Germline-derived CDR1 and CDR2 are SGHNT and YYREEE (reference sequence). This CDR3 is built from 12 residues. CDR3: CASSRDSSTQYF.

The gene calls are TRBV5-1 and TRBJ2-1; TCRdb's assignment of TRBD1 cannot be checked, as there is no DNA. Germline CDR1 SGHRS, CDR2 YFSETQ. The CDR3 is 15 amino acids. The CDR3: CASSLGGGQGREQFF.

V is TRBV20-1 and J is TRBJ2-7. The CDR3 length is 15 residues. In germline, CDR1 is DFQATT, CDR2 SNEGSKA (reference sequence). This CDR3 is CSAREAARLSYEQYF.

This CDR3 is CATSNQRTSGNEQFF. The rearrangement links TRBV15 to TRBJ2-1; TCRdb calls TRBD2, which cannot be checked without DNA. This CDR3 has 15 residues. Germline loops: CDR1 LNHNV, CDR2 YYDKDF (reference sequence).

The V gene is TRBV20-1, the J gene TRBJ2-7; the TCRdb call, TRBD2, lacks DNA for checking. Germline V gene sequence: CDR1 DFQATT, CDR2 SNEGSKA (reference sequence). The CDR3 covers 13 residues. CDR3: CSARGLADYEQYF.

V gene TRBV29-1 combines with J gene TRBJ1-1; TCRdb outputs TRBD1, but without DNA this stays unchecked. Germline V gives CDR1 SQVTM, CDR2 ANQGSEA. CDR3 length equals 13 residues. CDR3 amino acids: CSGGWGSGTEAFF.

The chain recombines TRBV2 with TRBJ2-7; TCRdb names TRBD1, which stays unverified in the absence of DNA. This CDR3 has 17 amino acids. CDR1 and CDR2 (germline): SNHLY, FYNNEI. The CDR3 region is CASILSGTGGPTYEQYF. Variable domain in full (rest from reference TRBV2 and TRBJ2-7): EPEVTQTPSHQVTQMGQEVILRCVPISNHLYFYWYRQILGQKVEFLVSFYNNEISEKSEIFDDQFSVERPDGSNFTLKIRSTKLEDSAMYFCASILSGTGGPTYEQYFGPGTRLTVT.

The rearrangement links TRBV20-1 to TRBJ1-2. Looked up from germline, CDR1 is DFQATT and CDR2 is SNEGSKA (reference sequence). The CDR3 has 11 amino acids. The CDR3 sequence is CSGNLATGYTF.

The chain has TRBV29-1 and TRBJ2-3; lacking DNA, the TRBD2 call made by TCRdb goes unchecked. CDR1 is SQVTM and CDR2 is ANQGSEA in the germline V gene. This CDR3 region has 14 residues. The CDR3 protein is CSAPGLARTDTQYF.

The chain uses TRBV18 and TRBJ2-1; TCRdb indicates TRBD1, and absent DNA this call remains unverified. CDR3 length: 19 residues. Germline V gene lookup returns CDR1 KGHSH and CDR2 LQKENI. The CDR3 is CASSPQSVWGVSSYNEQFF.

The chain links TRBV12-3 or TRBV12-4 to TRBJ2-6; the TCRdb call, TRBD1, lacks DNA for checking. The CDR3 is made up of 17 amino acids. The CDR3: CASSSGTGRSGANVLTF.

The CDR3 spells CASSLKTGTGIYEQYF. The rearrangement links TRBV7-6 to TRBJ2-7; TCRdb calls TRBD1, which cannot be checked without DNA. The CDR3 is 16 amino acids. Germline V lookup: CDR1 SGHVS, CDR2 FNYEAQ.

CDR3: CASSRTPPSDGYTF. The V gene is TRBV19, the J gene TRBJ1-2; TCRdb picks TRBD1, but there is no DNA to check that call. This CDR3 contains 14 residues. Germline assignment: CDR1 LNHDA and CDR2 SQIVND (reference sequence).

The V and J genes are TRBV20-1 and TRBJ2-1; TCRdb reports TRBD2, a call that lacks DNA to check it against. The CDR3 is 15 amino acids. Germline CDR1 reads DFQATT; CDR2 reads SNEGSKA (reference sequence). The CDR3: CSASAGGVIYNEQFF.

The chain is built from TRBV20-1 and TRBJ2-7; without DNA, the TCRdb call of TRBD1 cannot be checked. Germline CDR1 is DFQATT and CDR2 is SNEGSKA (reference sequence). The CDR3 sequence is 14 residues long. The CDR3 sequence is CSAPPGGRSDEQYF.

The V call is TRBV29-1, the J call TRBJ2-3; TCRdb lists TRBD2, though no DNA is available to test this call. This CDR3 spans 14 amino acids. The germline V gene has CDR1 SQVTM and CDR2 ANQGSEA. The CDR3 here is CSVAVWREADTQYF.

The chain has TRBV5-4 and TRBJ2-1; TCRdb designates TRBD1, a call that cannot be tested without DNA. CDR3 size: 13 residues. Germline CDR1 is SGHNT and CDR2 is YYREEE (reference sequence). The CDR3 here is CASLSPSYNEQFF.

This chain connects TRBV6-2 or TRBV6-3 to TRBJ1-5. This CDR3 region has 12 residues. From germline, CDR1 is MNHEY and CDR2 SVGEGT. CDR3 amino acids: CASSYMDQPQHF.

The rearrangement links TRBV7-2 to TRBJ2-1; TCRdb names TRBD1, which stays unverified in the absence of DNA. Germline lookup yields CDR1 SGHTA and CDR2 FQGNSA. CDR3 size: 15 residues. The CDR3 reads CASSLAGQIYNEQFF.